The 16 T cell receptor beta chains below all came from one sample that was sequenced in a study of shared clonotypes between healthy human individuals. It was CD45RO-negative cells, positively selected for CCR7, that made up naive CD8 cells, with terminally differentiated effector memory CD45RA+ cells excluded. Method: immunoSEQ multiplex PCR; TCRdb's copy keeps in-frame clones and lacks some. The sample includes approximately 650,000 clones, about 95% seen only once; the top ten take roughly 0.1%. The sequencing input was naive CD8+ T cells sorted from blood. These receptors originate from a woman younger than 45 in good health.

The V call is TRBV11-3, the J call TRBJ2-5; unclear D gene. This CDR3 spans 14 amino acids. V was trimmed by 1 base and J by 2 bases, leaving 8 bases between them. Germline assignment: CDR1 SGHNT and CDR2 YENEEA. The CDR3 is CASSLVERQETQYF. DNA of the CDR3: TGTGCCAGCAGCTTAGTGGAGCGTCAAGAGACCCAGTACTTC.

The chain is built from TRBV27 and TRBJ2-7; 9 nucleotides agree with TRBD1. CDR1 and CDR2 (germline): MNHEY, SMNVEV (reference sequence). After removal of 5 bases from V and 4 bases from J, the junction contained 6 bases not matched to a gene. There are 14 residues in the CDR3. This chain's CDR3 is CASSATGGVYEQYF. In DNA, the CDR3 is TGTGCCAGCAGTGCGACAGGGGGAGTGTACGAGCAGTACTTC.

V and J are TRBV5-1 and TRBJ2-5; D remains unclear. This CDR3 contains 17 residues. V lost 4 bases and J lost 0, with 19 bases in between. Germline CDR1 and CDR2: SGHRS and YFSETQ. The CDR3 protein is CASSPWSSKGNQETQYF. The DNA for the CDR3 is TGCGCCAGCAGCCCCTGGAGTTCGAAGGGAAACCAAGAGACCCAGTACTTC. The full variable domain, its missing parts supplied by reference TRBV5-1 and TRBJ2-5, is KAGVTQTPRYLIKTRGQQVTLSCSPISGHRSVSWYQQTPGQGLQFLFEYFSETQRNKGNFPGRFSGRQFSNSRSEMNVSTLELGDSALYLCASSPWSSKGNQETQYFGPGTRLLVL.

To note about this clone: Other DNA sequences in this sample translate to the same CDR3. The rearrangement uses TRBV7-6 and TRBJ2-5, with D tentatively TRBD1 (6 bases). The V end lost 1 base, the J end lost 3 bases, and 6 bases lay between the germline ends. Germline V gene sequence: CDR1 SGHVS, CDR2 FNYEAQ. The CDR3 extends over 13 amino acids. The CDR3 loop reads CASSLDREETQYF. The CDR3 DNA reads as TGTGCCAGCAGCTTAGACAGGGAAGAGACCCAGTACTTC.

This clone has just one count. The chain combines TRBV7-8 with TRBJ2-3; 13 bases map to TRBD2. Unmatched junction bases numbered 9, after V lost 4 bases and J lost 5 bases. The CDR3 extends over 17 amino acids. CDR1 is SGHVS, CDR2 FQNEAQ, per germline. The CDR3 nucleotides read TGTGCCAGCAGCTCAGAGACTAGCGGGAGGATTGGAGATACGCAGTATTTT. It is translated as CASSSETSGRIGDTQYF. Full variable domain (outside the CDR3, taken from reference TRBV7-8 and TRBJ2-3): GAGVSQSPRYKVAKRGQDVALRCDPISGHVSLFWYQQALGQGPEFLTYFQNEAQLDKSGLPSDRFFAERPEGSVSTLKIQRTQQEDSAVYLCASSSETSGRIGDTQYFGPGTRLTVL.

This clone was recorded once. The gene calls are TRBV5-1 and TRBJ2-5; 7 nucleotides agree with TRBD1. The J call could be wrong; TRBJ2-7 is a better fit for the DNA end. The CDR3 totals 14 residues. Germline values: CDR1 SGHRS, CDR2 YFSETQ. The CDR3 sequence: CASSLTGVSYEQYF. In DNA form, the CDR3 reads TGCGCCAGCAGCTTGACAGGGGTTTCCTACGAGCAGTACTTC.

This chain uses TRBV28 with TRBJ2-5, with 8 bases matching TRBD1. The V and J ends lost 4 bases and 1 base, in that order; junction bases with no gene match: 5. CDR3 length: 15 amino acids. Germline V gives CDR1 MDHEN, CDR2 SYDVKM. This chain's CDR3 is CASSSPGTGQETQYF. CDR3 nucleotides: TGTGCCAGCAGTTCCCCCGGGACAGGCCAAGAGACCCAGTACTTC.

J is TRBJ2-2 and V is TRBV6-1; 7 nucleotides agree with TRBD1. The V gene's germline CDR1 is MNHNS and CDR2 SASEGT. J lost 4 bases, V lost 3 bases, and 8 bases had no gene match. The CDR3 is 16 residues long. The CDR3 bases are TGTGCCAGCAGTGATCTTCCCGGGACAGCCACCGGGGAGCTGTTTTTT. Protein sequence: CASSDLPGTATGELFF.

This chain connects TRBV27 to TRBJ2-2, with D possibly being TRBD1 or TRBD2 (5 bases each). This CDR3 has 17 residues. V was clipped by 5 bases and J by 1 base, with 17 bases between them. Per the germline V gene, CDR1 is MNHEY and CDR2 is SMNVEV (reference sequence). CDR3: CASSPAIWGRNTGELFF. CDR3 DNA sequence: TGTGCCAGCAGTCCGGCTATATGGGGGAGGAACACCGGGGAGCTGTTTTTT.

J is TRBJ2-7 and V is TRBV27, with a weak D call TRBD2 (5 bases). V lost 3 bases, J lost 2 bases, and 11 bases lay in between. The CDR3 runs to 14 residues. Germline V gene lookup returns CDR1 MNHEY and CDR2 SMNVEV (reference sequence). As DNA, the CDR3 is TGTGCCAGCAGTTTTGTGGGGAGCCCCTACGAGCAGTACTTC. It encodes CASSFVGSPYEQYF.

The chain employs TRBV5-1 and TRBJ2-5, with D possibly matching TRBD1 (5 bases). CDR3 length: 15 amino acids. CDR1 is SGHRS and CDR2 is YFSETQ in the germline V gene. V was shortened by 3 bases and J by 5 bases, with 17 bases between the two germline ends. The CDR3 DNA is TGCGCCAGCAGCTCATATATACCAGGGCACGAGACCCAGTACTTC. Translation gives CASSSYIPGHETQYF.

The chain combines TRBV7-7 with TRBJ2-7, with D possibly being TRBD2 (5 bases). The CDR3 consists of 13 residues. The germline CDR1 and CDR2 sequences are SSHAT and FNYEAQ (reference sequence). V shed 4 bases and J shed 4 bases, with 11 bases lying between them. The CDR3 sequence is CASSSRTGYEQYF. The CDR3 DNA reads as TGTGCCAGCAGCTCCCGGACGGGGTACGAGCAGTACTTC.

The J gene is TRBJ2-2, the V gene TRBV27; unclear D gene. CDR3 length: 14 residues. CDR1 and CDR2 (germline): MNHEY, SMNVEV (reference sequence). V was pared by 9 bases and J by 1 base, with 12 bases between. The CDR3 region is CASGSVGNTGELFF. The DNA for the CDR3 is TGTGCCAGTGGATCGGTCGGGAACACCGGGGAGCTGTTTTTT.

This rearrangement joins TRBV11-2 to TRBJ2-1, with 8 bases fitting TRBD1. Per the germline V gene, CDR1 is SGHAT and CDR2 is FQNNGV. CDR3 length: 16 amino acids. Trimming cost V 0 bases and J 9 bases; bases outside gene matches: 10. CDR3 in amino acids: CASSLDLARGLGEQFF. CDR3 bases: TGTGCCAGCAGCTTAGATCTAGCCAGGGGGCTCGGTGAGCAGTTCTTC.

The rearrangement uses TRBV5-1 and TRBJ2-7; D remains unclear. CDR3 size: 12 residues. Trimming took 4 bases from V and 2 from J, leaving 7 bases between them. Germline V gives CDR1 SGHRS, CDR2 YFSETQ. As DNA, the CDR3 is TGCGCCAGCAGCGGCCAGGCCTACGAGCAGTACTTC. Its translation: CASSGQAYEQYF.

V is TRBV30 and J is TRBJ2-3, with a tentative D call TRBD1 (5 bases). The CDR3 extends over 15 amino acids. Trimming stripped 3 bases from V and 0 bases from J, with 13 bases between. Germline V gene lookup returns CDR1 GTSNPN and CDR2 SVGIG (reference sequence). In DNA form, the CDR3 reads TGTGCCTGGAGCCCGACAGCAATTAGCACAGATACGCAGTATTTT. This encodes CAWSPTAISTDTQYF.